This T cell receptor beta chain comes out of a study of blood T cell repertoires in COVID-19. Study at large: The cDNA or gDNA used as material had been derived from T cells, B-cell-depleted T cells, or PBMCs.

Assignments of participants to cohorts depended upon their own reported clinical history. The protocol was immunoSEQ multiplex PCR, while the TCRdb copy is restricted to in-frame clones and leaves out a portion. Here the sample spans about 270,000 clones, 80% to 90% being singletons. CDR1 is SQVTM and CDR2 is ANQGSEA in the germline V gene. CDR3 size: 16 residues. V was clipped by 0 bases and J by 2 bases; unmatched bases: 9. Sequencing was carried out using PBMCs or T cells enriched from blood (not recorded which). The rearrangement joins TRBV29-1 to TRBJ2-7; 8 bases agree with TRBD1. The sequence was obtained from a woman younger than 45 with acute COVID-19. CDR3 DNA: TGCAGCGTTGAAGATCCGACGACAGGGGATGCCTACGAGCAGTACTTC. It yields the protein CSVEDPTTGDAYEQYF.